This T cell receptor beta chain was sequenced during a study of cytomegalovirus exposure and HLA in healthy donors. Study outcomes and limitations: An Asian-associated ancestry cluster reportedly showed fewer N-insertions than the approximately 690-donor mean in a later analysis. Investigators reported around 150 TCR beta chains as tied to cytomegalovirus.

Germline lookup yields CDR1 LGHNA and CDR2 YSLEER. Deletions cut 0 bases from V and 8 bases from J, with 10 bases between. The CDR3 has 13 amino acids. The sample holds one count of this clone. Its specificity is not known. Use of 60 Vbeta and 13 Jbeta primers characterized the PCR. Generated by immunoSEQ multiplex PCR, the TCRdb table keeps only in-frame clones and is missing some. There are approximately 200,000 clones in the sample; about 75% occur only once, and roughly 2% lies in the top ten. The chain has TRBV4-3 and TRBJ1-2, with D maybe TRBD1 (5 bases). This sequence was found in a man aged 18 to 30 in good health and CMV-seronegative. What was sequenced was PBMCs. The CDR3 region is CASSQDSRGGYTF. The CDR3 DNA reads TGCGCCAGCAGCCAAGACTCTCGGGGGGGCTACACCTTC.